Sequencing of this TCR beta chain was carried out in a study of cytomegalovirus exposure and HLA in healthy donors. For the study at large: About four fifths of 350 to 400 genotyped donors fell in the Caucasian-associated ancestry cluster. Findings and limits, study-wide: Among the most significant clusters, several appeared linked to common viral pathogens in a later analysis. Prior analysis indicated that the majority of TCR beta V segments exhibited productivity approximately 87% or approximately 30% of the time. Cytomegalovirus association was assigned to 170 or so TCR beta chains.

On this clone: Its antigen remains unidentified.

The PCR ran on 60 Vbeta and 13 Jbeta primers. Profiling relied on immunoSEQ multiplex PCR, and the TCRdb table lists in-frame clones only, not all of them. The sample yields 150,000 to 200,000 clones, more than 60% seen once. The receptor's source is a woman aged 35 to 49 in good health and CMV-seropositive. The material sequenced was PBMCs.

This chain's CDR3 is CASSFALAGGASYEQYF. CDR3 nucleotides: TGTGCCAGCAGCTTTGCACTAGCGGGAGGTGCATCCTACGAGCAGTACTTC. The chain carries TRBV5-4 and TRBJ2-7; the match to TRBD2 covers 12 bases. Germline CDR1 and CDR2: SGHNT and YYREEE (reference sequence). With 2 bases clipped from V and 1 base from J, the junction kept 7 bases outside the gene matches. The CDR3 consists of 17 residues.